The rows below give T cell receptor beta chains drawn from one sample of a study of cytomegalovirus exposure and HLA in healthy donors. Sequenced by immunoSEQ multiplex PCR; TCRdb stores in-frame clones only, minus some. The table has fewer than 100,000 clones, roughly 90% seen once. Sequencing was carried out using PBMCs. Every receptor here comes from a man aged 25-40 years in good health and CMV-seronegative. Each CDR3 is given with its conserved first and last residue. A D gene is named only where the DNA matches it firmly. Clone size is shown for a subset of rows, as once, few, many or a class of expanded clone.

j_call v_call clone_size d_call cdr3_nt cdr3_aa
TRBJ1-5 TRBV5-5 - TRBD1 TGTGCCAGCAGCCGAGGACAGGGTAGGAATCAGCCCCAGCATTTT CASSRGQGRNQPQHF
TRBJ1-5 TRBV18 - TRBD1 TGTGCCAGCTCACCAATGACAGGGGTCGATCAGCCCCAGCATTTT CASSPMTGVDQPQHF
TRBJ1-1 TRBV4-1 - TRBD1 TGCGCCAGCAGCCGACGACCCGGGACAGGGGGCGTTGGGGACCAAGCTTTCTTT CASSRRPGTGGVGDQAFF
TRBJ2-1 TRBV7-8 - - TGTGCCAGCAGCTCGTGGCGGGACAATGAGCAGTTCTTC CASSSWRDNEQFF
TRBJ2-1 TRBV11-2 - - TGTGCCAGCAGCTTAGCCGGGAATCAGGGGACCTACAATGAGCAGTTCTTC CASSLAGNQGTYNEQFF
TRBJ2-1 TRBV5-4 - TRBD2 TGTGCCAGCAGCCATAAGCGGGGGGGCCAAGATGAGCAGTTCTTC CASSHKRGGQDEQFF
TRBJ2-7 TRBV19 - - TGTGCCAGTAGGACTCAGGGTTACGAGCAGTACTTC CASRTQGYEQYF
TRBJ2-7 TRBV5-4 - TRBD1 TGTGCCAGCAGCCGCAAGGACAGGGCCTACGAGCAGTACTTC CASSRKDRAYEQYF
TRBJ2-7 TRBV5-1 - TRBD1 TGCGCCAGCAGCCAGGGACAGGGGGCCCCCTACGAGCAGTACTTC CASSQGQGAPYEQYF
TRBJ2-2 TRBV6-4 - - TGTGCCAGCAGTGACAGGCCAGCGAGTGGGGAGCTGTTTTTT CASSDRPASGELFF
TRBJ2-2 TRBV5-1 - - TGCGCCAGCAGCTTCATCCGGGGCACCGGGGAGCTGTTTTTT CASSFIRGTGELFF
TRBJ2-1 TRBV5-1 - TRBD2 TGCGCCAGCAGCCTAGCGGGAGTGGGCTGGAATGAGCAGTTCTTC CASSLAGVGWNEQFF
TRBJ2-2 TRBV5-1 - TRBD2 TGCGCCAGCAGCCCGACGGTGGCGGGAGCGGATACCGGGGAGCTGTTTTTT CASSPTVAGADTGELFF
TRBJ1-1 TRBV7-9 - - TGTGCCAGCAGCTTATCGGGTGAACACACTGAAGCTTTCTTT CASSLSGEHTEAFF
TRBJ1-1 TRBV7-9 - TRBD1 TGTGCCAGCAGCTTAGCTTACGGACAGGCTGAAGCTTTCTTT CASSLAYGQAEAFF
TRBJ2-2 TRBV10-2 - - TGCGCCAGCAGTGGTTCCGGGAGCACCGGGGAGCTGTTTTTT CASSGSGSTGELFF
TRBJ2-1 TRBV10-2 - - TGCGCCAGCGGGGGGGGCGATGACAATGAGCAGTTCTTC CASGGGDDNEQFF
TRBJ2-7 TRBV6-1 - - TGTGCCAGCAGTGAATCGAACCCGGCGGGCTCCTACGAGCAGTACTTC CASSESNPAGSYEQYF
TRBJ2-3 TRBV19 once TRBD2 TGTGCCAGTAACGTAGCGGGAACTAGCACAGATACGCAGTATTTT CASNVAGTSTDTQYF
TRBJ2-5 TRBV5-1 - - TGCGCCAGCAGAACAGGATTACAAGAGACCCAGTACTTC CASRTGLQETQYF
TRBJ2-7 TRBV5-4 once - TGTGCCAGCAGCCCCATGGGGGGAAAAAACTACGAGCAGTACTTC CASSPMGGKNYEQYF
TRBJ2-3 TRBV7-3 - - TGTGCCAGCAGCCCACTATCTAGCACAGATACGCAGTATTTT CASSPLSSTDTQYF
TRBJ2-7 TRBV21-1 - - TGTGCCAGCAGCAGCAGACAGGGGCCCTACGAGCAGTACTTC CASSSRQGPYEQYF
TRBJ2-1 TRBV16 - TRBD2 TGTGCCAGCAGCCCGCAAGGCCTAGCGGGGCGGGGTGAGCAGTTCTTC CASSPQGLAGRGEQFF
TRBJ1-2 TRBV6-6 - - TGTGCCAGCAGTACCCCGGGGTTCTATGGCTACACCTTC CASSTPGFYGYTF
TRBJ2-7 TRBV18 once TRBD1 TGTGCCAGCTCACAGGTAACGGGACAGGGCGCCTACGAGCAGTACTTC CASSQVTGQGAYEQYF
TRBJ1-5 TRBV28 few - TGTGCCAGCAGGCACTCATTTCTTAGCAATCAGCCCCAGCATTTT CASRHSFLSNQPQHF
TRBJ2-1 TRBV10-3 - TRBD1 TGTGCCATCAGAGCGACAGGGGGGATTGGGATCTCCTACAATGAGCAGTTCTTC CAIRATGGIGISYNEQFF
TRBJ1-4 TRBV15 - TRBD1 TGTGCCACCAGCAGAATTACCGGGACAGGGAACGAAAAACTGTTTTTT CATSRITGTGNEKLFF
TRBJ1-3 TRBV19 - TRBD1 TGTGCCAGTAGTATAGAGGACAGGGGATGGAGAGGAAACACCATATATTTT CASSIEDRGWRGNTIYF
TRBJ2-7 TRBV6-1 - TRBD2 TGTGCCAGCAGTGAGGGCGCCGGGACTACTACAGTAGAGCAGTACTTC CASSEGAGTTTVEQYF
TRBJ1-1 TRBV6-1 - - TGTGCCAGCAGGAGGCTTCGACAGGTTCACACTGAAGCTTTCTTT CASRRLRQVHTEAFF
TRBJ2-3 TRBV27 - TRBD2 TGTGCCAGCAGTTTAGTGGGGGGAAAGGGACTAGCGGGAGGGCTCCCAGATACGCAGTATTTT CASSLVGGKGLAGGLPDTQYF
TRBJ1-5 TRBV5-1 - TRBD1 TGCGCCAGCAGCCAGGGGGCGGATCAGCCCCAGCATTTT CASSQGADQPQHF
TRBJ2-1 TRBV10-1 - - TGCGCCAGCAGTGAAGGGACTCCCTACAATGAGCAGTTCTTC CASSEGTPYNEQFF
TRBJ1-5 TRBV6-6 - - TGTGCCAGCACATGGGCCAACCGAGAGCCCCAGCATTTT CASTWANREPQHF
TRBJ2-7 TRBV14 - TRBD2 TGTGCCAGCAGCCTCGATAGCGGGAGCTCCTACGAGCAGTACTTC CASSLDSGSSYEQYF
TRBJ2-1 TRBV11-3 - TRBD1 TGTGCCAGCAGCCTAAGAAGGGGGCTTAGCGATGAGCAGTTCTTC CASSLRRGLSDEQFF
TRBJ1-1 TRBV7-2 - - TGTGCCAGCAGCTTAGACGTGGCCAAAGCTTTCTTT CASSLDVAKAFF
TRBJ2-7 TRBV18 once TRBD2 TGTGCCAGCTCACCAGGGGACTACTACGAGCAGTACTTC CASSPGDYYEQYF
TRBJ2-3 TRBV7-2 few - TGTGCCAGCAGCTTATGGGCCAGGGGTACAGATACGCAGTATTTT CASSLWARGTDTQYF
TRBJ2-3 TRBV10-1 - - TGCGCCAGCAGCCCCCCGGGGAGCACAGATACGCAGTATTTT CASSPPGSTDTQYF
TRBJ2-4 TRBV9 - - TGTGCCAGCAGCGTAGACGGTTTGGACATTCAGTACTTC CASSVDGLDIQYF
TRBJ1-1 TRBV28 - - TGTGCCAGCAGGAGACACCCCCTGTGGACTGAAGCTTTCTTT CASRRHPLWTEAFF
TRBJ2-7 TRBV10-2 - - TGCGCCAGCGTCATGGGGGGGGGCCCCTACGAGCAGTACTTC CASVMGGGPYEQYF
TRBJ1-4 TRBV4-1 - TRBD1 TGCGCCAGCAGCCAGGAGGACAGGGCCACTGAAAAACTGTTTTTT CASSQEDRATEKLFF
TRBJ1-1 TRBV7-2 - TRBD1 TGTGCCAGCAGACCCGGGACAGGGGGGTGGCGGGCTTTCTTT CASRPGTGGWRAFF
TRBJ2-7 TRBV1 - - TGCACCAGCAGCCAATGGGGGGGACGGGCCTACGAGCAGTACTTC CTSSQWGGRAYEQYF
TRBJ1-1 TRBV6-5 - - TGTGCCAGCATACAGGTAGAGGTGGGTGAAGCTTTCTTT CASIQVEVGEAFF
TRBJ2-1 TRBV5-1 - TRBD1 TGCGCCAGCAGCCCTAATACAGGGGGATTGCCGAGTGAGCAGTTCTTC CASSPNTGGLPSEQFF